The TCR beta chain described here comes from a study of T-cell memory formation after mild COVID-19. Study conclusions and caveats: CD4+ contracting clones lay mainly in CM and EM, CD8+ ones in EMRA.

TCRdb itself ran the 5' RACE reads through MiXCR, one entry per CDR3 protein. Of 270,000 or so distinct CDR3 sequences in the sample, over 15% are singletons; the top ten hold around 20%. This clonotype was detected a few times. The antigen remains undetermined. Germline-derived CDR1 and CDR2 are SGHRS and YFSETQ. J gave up 0 bases and V 1 base, and 3 bases lay outside the gene matches. This CDR3 region has 16 residues. This chain connects TRBV5-1 to TRBJ1-3, with 8 bases identical to TRBD1. The sequence was obtained from a man aged 18 to 29 who had mild COVID-19 (a few samples of this study predate the infection). Cell type and time point are not known. What was sequenced was PBMCs or a T cell subset sorted from them (not recorded which). The CDR3 protein is CASSLSGGGSGNTIYF. In DNA form, the CDR3 reads TGCGCCAGCAGCTTGTCAGGGGGCGGCTCTGGAAACACCATATATTTT.